This T cell receptor (beta chain) was documented in a study of blood T cell repertoires in COVID-19 (dated by TCRdb to 2020 to 2022). A note on the overall study: The collaborator samples originated in the United States, Italy and Spain and spanned the acute and convalescent phases of COVID-19. Deeply sampled blood TCRbeta repertoires from subjects exposed to, actively infected with, or recovered from COVID-19 were included in the dataset. The repertoires were released in a freely available public database meant as a resource for research on the immune response to SARS-CoV-2. The samples were drawn from two sources: the first 160 participants of the ongoing ImmuneRACE study, and fewer than 1,500 subjects contributed by 6 global collaborators. Sample metadata almost always included a de-identified subject ID, COVID-19 status, age in years and sex. HLA class I and class II types, where available, came from metadata supplied by the sample provider rather than from assay-based typing. The material from the prospective study consisted of cDNA or gDNA derived from T cells, B-cell-depleted T cells, or PBMCs. On the study overall, not on this receptor specifically: Clinical and demographic metadata were provided uncurated, with the amount varying by source and participant.

The CDR3 covers 19 residues, taking in both the cysteine and the phenylalanine. Just the 57-base CDR3 DNA is kept, in frame starting at base 1. Reading the germline V gene gives CDR1 SQVTM and CDR2 ANQGSEA. The V and J ends are trimmed by 1 base and 3 bases, leaving 25 bases between them. Each collaborating institution followed its own protocols to collect whole blood in K2EDTA tubes. For TCRbeta analysis, collaborators shipped samples in one of three forms: frozen whole blood, isolated PBMCs, or DNA extracted from either of those sample types. On this clone itself: Its antigen target is currently unknown. Base qualities are not provided; no much larger clone lies one nucleotide away.

TCRbeta CDR3 regions were amplified from genomic DNA by means of the immunoSEQ Assay, a bias-controlled multiplex PCR. Concerning the study's data processing: The number of nucleated cells in each sample was estimated from the amplification of reference gene primers within the assay. To quantify the absolute abundance of each unique TCRbeta CDR3 rearrangement, sequence reads were collapsed and filtered. For each sample, productive Simpson clonality was calculated by taking the square root of Simpson's diversity index across productive rearrangements. This immuneACCESS table, as held by TCRdb, lists in-frame sequences with V and J called but not all clones. Of the missing ones, under half trace to an unresolved V gene in checked studies; the others have no known cause. D and trimming were read from the DNA, whereas the V and J calls and clone size are those reported in that table. This sample gives tens of thousands of clones in total; 70% to 90% of them show up just once. The top ten hold over 10% of the sample.

The chain is made from TRBV29-1 and TRBJ2-1; possibly the D gene is TRBD1, per 6 matching bases. Sequencing was performed on peripheral blood. This clonotype originated in a human donor in a cohort sampled during active COVID-19. This receptor carries the CDR3 CSVEVVQGSWVSHYNEQFF. The DNA is as follows: TGCAGCGTTGAAGTTGTACAGGGAAGCTGGGTGTCCCACTACAATGAGCAGTTCTTC.